The 14 T cell receptor beta chains reported below all come from one sample, sequenced in a study of blood T cell repertoires in COVID-19. Using immunoSEQ multiplex PCR, the repertoire was profiled, and TCRdb retains in-frame clones only, with some absent. The sample has around 400,000 clones, roughly 80% seen once. Sequencing input: PBMCs or T cells enriched from blood (not recorded which). These receptors all stem from a woman aged 50 to 60 who had recovered from COVID-19.

J is TRBJ2-5 and V is TRBV20-1, with 7 bases fitting TRBD2. The CDR3 consists of 11 residues. Germline lookup yields CDR1 DFQATT and CDR2 SNEGSKA (reference sequence). The CDR3 bases are TGCGGAGTGGGGGGGCAAGAGACCCAGTACTTC. This codes for CGVGGQETQYF.

The chain's CDR3 is CASSLGQTAALHF. The CDR3 region has the DNA TGTGCCAGCAGTTTAGGTCAGACCGCGGCTCTCCACTTT. The chain is built from TRBV12-3 or TRBV12-4 and TRBJ1-6; unclear D gene. The V end was cut by 1 base, the J end by 16 bases, with 14 bases between. This CDR3 spans 13 amino acids.

The rearrangement joins TRBV29-1 to TRBJ1-4; 8 bases are a match to TRBD1. V trimming: 4 bases; J trimming: 5 bases; junction bases outside the gene matches: 6. The CDR3 covers 14 residues. CDR1 is SQVTM, CDR2 ANQGSEA, per germline. DNA for the CDR3: TGCAGCGTTGGGGACGACAGGGGAAATGAAAAACTGTTTTTT. This encodes CSVGDDRGNEKLFF.

The rearrangement links TRBV5-1 to TRBJ2-3; TRBD1 matches 8 bases. The CDR3 runs 16 residues. The germline V gene has CDR1 SGHRS and CDR2 YFSETQ. After removal of 4 bases from V and 3 bases from J, the junction contained 10 bases not matched to a gene. This chain's CDR3 is CASSPKDREVTDTQYF. The CDR3 DNA is TGCGCCAGCAGCCCGAAGGACAGGGAAGTGACAGATACGCAGTATTTT.

The gene calls are TRBV7-8 and TRBJ2-7; 11 bases fit TRBD1. The trim removed 0 bases at V and 4 bases at J, leaving 2 bases unmatched. Germline assignment: CDR1 SGHVS and CDR2 FQNEAQ. The CDR3 has 15 residues. Written as DNA, the CDR3 is TGTGCCAGCAGCTTAGCGGACAGGGGGCTTTACGAGCAGTACTTC. It yields the protein CASSLADRGLYEQYF.

DNA of the CDR3: TGTGCCAGTAGTTCTACGGGACAGTCAACTAATGAAAAACTGTTTTTT. Its translation: CASSSTGQSTNEKLFF. The chain joins TRBV19 to TRBJ1-4; TRBD1 matches at 7 bases. The J segment lost 0 bases and the V segment lost 5 bases, leaving 6 bases of the junction unmatched. Per the germline V gene, CDR1 is LNHDA and CDR2 is SQIVND (reference sequence). This CDR3 region has 16 residues.

This chain uses TRBV20-1 with TRBJ1-2; D call uncertain. The V and J ends lost 6 bases and 4 bases respectively, with 9 bases between them. The CDR3 sequence is 11 residues long. Germline V gene data show CDR1 as DFQATT and CDR2 as SNEGSKA (reference sequence). The CDR3 here is CSALLSYGYTF. Here the CDR3 DNA reads TGCAGTGCGCTTCTAAGCTATGGCTACACCTTC.

The chain carries TRBV9 and TRBJ1-6; no clear D gene. V was shortened by 2 bases and J by 0 bases, with 3 bases between the two germline ends. CDR3 length equals 14 residues. In germline, CDR1 is SGDLS, CDR2 YYNGEE. The chain's CDR3 is CASSVYSYNSPLHF. Here the CDR3 DNA reads TGTGCCAGCAGCGTGTACTCCTATAATTCACCCCTCCACTTT.

This clone was seen once. V and J are TRBV5-5 and TRBJ1-1; D gene uncertain. This CDR3 spans 12 amino acids. Germline lookup yields CDR1 SGHKS and CDR2 YYEKEE (reference sequence). Trimming took 2 bases from V and 2 from J, leaving 4 bases between them. DNA for the CDR3: TGTGCCAGCAGCTTCAGAAACACTGAAGCTTTCTTT. It specifies CASSFRNTEAFF.

The chain links TRBV5-1 to TRBJ2-2, with TRBD2 identical over 7 bases. Germline V gene data show CDR1 as SGHRS and CDR2 as YFSETQ. With V trimmed by 4 bases and J by 4 bases, 7 bases remained unmatched. This CDR3 has 15 residues. This CDR3 reads CASSPPGGGTGELFF. The DNA for the CDR3 is TGCGCCAGCAGCCCCCCGGGAGGCGGCACCGGGGAGCTGTTTTTT. Supplemented by reference TRBV5-1 and TRBJ2-2, the full variable domain reads KAGVTQTPRYLIKTRGQQVTLSCSPISGHRSVSWYQQTPGQGLQFLFEYFSETQRNKGNFPGRFSGRQFSNSRSEMNVSTLELGDSALYLCASSPPGGGTGELFFGEGSRLTVL.

This chain uses TRBV2 with TRBJ1-4; 10 bases are a match to TRBD1. The CDR3 spans 13 residues. Trimming took 8 bases from V and 7 from J; bases not matched to a gene: 4. Germline V gives CDR1 SNHLY, CDR2 FYNNEI. The CDR3 spells CASQDRGGEKLFF. CDR3 nucleotide sequence: TGTGCCAGCCAGGACAGGGGGGGTGAAAAACTGTTTTTT.

The chain is built from TRBV18 and TRBJ1-1; a weak D match, TRBD1 (5 bases). V gave up 2 bases and J gave up 5 bases, with 15 bases separating them. Germline CDR1 and CDR2: KGHSH and LQKENI. The CDR3 loop spans 15 amino acids. The DNA of the CDR3 is TGTGCCAGCTCACCAGGGGACTTCCGATGGACTGAAGCTTTCTTT. Amino acids: CASSPGDFRWTEAFF.

The chain joins TRBV27 to TRBJ2-3, with D tentatively TRBD2 (5 bases). The CDR3 has 16 residues. Looked up from germline, CDR1 is MNHEY and CDR2 is SMNVEV (reference sequence). The V end lost 5 bases, the J end lost 1 base, and 16 bases lay between the germline ends. The CDR3 coding sequence is TGTGCCAGCAGTGGGCCGGACTTTTTTCGCACAGATACGCAGTATTTT. Its translation: CASSGPDFFRTDTQYF.

This clone was seen only once. V usage is TRBV6-2 or TRBV6-3 and J usage is TRBJ1-4; 9 nucleotides line up with TRBD1. Germline-derived CDR1 and CDR2 are MNHEY and SVGEGT. The CDR3 runs 14 residues. The V and J ends lost 6 bases and 11 bases, in that order; junction bases with no gene match: 10. Here the CDR3 DNA reads TGTGCCAGCAGCCCCGGGACAGGGTTGGACAAACTGTTTTTT. The encoded protein is CASSPGTGLDKLFF.